This is a list of T cell receptor beta chains from one sample in a study of cytomegalovirus exposure and HLA in healthy donors. Libraries were prepared by immunoSEQ multiplex PCR; TCRdb keeps only in-frame clonotypes and omits some of them. Of about 190,000 clones in the sample, about 90% were seen once. Sequencing was done on a sample of PBMCs. The source is a man younger than 40 in good health and CMV-seronegative. Each CDR3 is given with its conserved first and last residue. A D gene is named only where the DNA matches it firmly. Clone sizes are given selectively: once, few, many, or a class where the clone is expanded.

d_call	cdr3_length	j_call	clone_size	v_call	cdr3_aa	cdr3_nt
-	15	TRBJ1-1	-	TRBV28	CASIPNLGRYTEAFF	TGTGCCAGCATCCCCAATCTGGGGCGGTACACTGAAGCTTTCTTT
-	15	TRBJ2-7	-	TRBV19	CASSVSIGGAYEQYF	TGTGCCAGTAGTGTCAGCATTGGAGGCGCCTACGAGCAGTACTTC
-	16	TRBJ1-5	once	TRBV7-9	CASSLGQGISNQPQHF	TGTGCCAGCAGCTTAGGGCAGGGTATTAGCAATCAGCCCCAGCATTTT
-	14	TRBJ2-7	-	TRBV5-1	CASSPGSNSYEQYF	TGCGCCAGCAGCCCCGGGTCTAACTCCTACGAGCAGTACTTC
-	15	TRBJ2-5	-	TRBV25-1	CASSELDRPQETQYF	TGTGCCAGCAGTGAATTAGATCGCCCCCAAGAGACCCAGTACTTC
TRBD1	15	TRBJ2-2	few	TRBV5-4	CASSFWDRGGEELFF	TGTGCCAGCAGCTTCTGGGACAGGGGTGGTGAGGAGCTGTTTTTT
-	12	TRBJ2-7	-	TRBV5-6	CASSLSRDEQYF	TGTGCCAGCAGCTTATCCAGGGACGAGCAGTACTTC
TRBD1	14	TRBJ2-3	-	TRBV7-9	CASSRDRVEDTQYF	TGTGCCAGCAGCCGTGACAGGGTTGAAGATACGCAGTATTTT
TRBD1	16	TRBJ1-3	-	TRBV2	CASSERQGAFGNTIYF	TGTGCCAGCAGTGAAAGACAGGGGGCATTTGGAAACACCATATATTTT
TRBD1	18	TRBJ2-1	-	TRBV29-1	CSASPGTGMPRPYNEQFF	TGCAGCGCTTCACCCGGGACAGGGATGCCTAGGCCCTACAATGAGCAGTTCTTC
TRBD2	15	TRBJ2-7	-	TRBV5-1	CASSPHRLAGGEQYF	TGCGCCAGCAGCCCGCACCGACTAGCGGGAGGGGAGCAGTACTTC
TRBD1	16	TRBJ1-2	-	TRBV11-2	CASSLSLLGTDVGYTF	TGTGCCAGCAGCCTTTCTCTTTTGGGGACAGACGTCGGCTACACCTTC
-	18	TRBJ1-6	once	TRBV18	CASSPPVTVGGRHSPLHF	TGTGCCAGCTCACCACCGGTGACCGTGGGTGGGAGGCATTCACCCCTCCACTTT
TRBD1	16	TRBJ1-1	-	TRBV28	CASSAAGGVLGTEAFF	TGTGCCAGCAGTGCGGCAGGGGGCGTTTTGGGCACTGAAGCTTTCTTT
TRBD2	18	TRBJ2-1	-	TRBV4-2	CASSQKTTSGGAVNEQFF	TGTGCCAGCAGCCAAAAAACCACTAGCGGGGGGGCAGTTAATGAGCAGTTCTTC
TRBD2	15	TRBJ2-1	few	TRBV4-1	CASSQHPGLANEQFF	TGCGCCAGCAGCCAACACCCGGGACTAGCCAATGAGCAGTTCTTC
TRBD1	12	TRBJ2-7	-	TRBV30	CAWSGQGGEQYF	TGTGCCTGGAGTGGACAGGGTGGTGAGCAGTACTTC
TRBD1	16	TRBJ1-3	-	TRBV4-1	CASSQPGTGAGNTIYF	TGCGCCAGCAGCCAACCCGGGACAGGGGCTGGAAACACCATATATTTT
-	15	TRBJ1-5	-	TRBV28	CASSLGGAGNQPQHF	TGTGCCAGCAGCTTAGGAGGGGCGGGCAATCAGCCCCAGCATTTT
-	15	TRBJ1-1	-	TRBV4-3	CASSQDVEGGTEAFF	TGCGCCAGCAGCCAAGATGTAGAGGGTGGCACTGAAGCTTTCTTT
-	11	TRBJ2-7	few	TRBV20-1	CSARGPLEQYF	TGCAGTGCTAGAGGGCCCTTAGAGCAGTACTTC
TRBD2	12	TRBJ2-5	-	TRBV2	CASYGGGETQYF	TGTGCCAGCTATGGGGGAGGGGAGACCCAGTACTTC
-	14	TRBJ2-2	-	TRBV2	CASSISANTGELFF	TGTGCCAGCAGTATTTCAGCGAACACCGGGGAGCTGTTTTTT
-	14	TRBJ1-1	-	TRBV9	CACPTRDSGTEAFF	TGTGCCTGCCCCACGAGGGATTCGGGAACTGAAGCTTTCTTT
-	12	TRBJ1-2	-	TRBV6-5	CASSPTAYGYTF	TGTGCCAGCAGTCCGACAGCGTATGGCTACACCTTC
-	14	TRBJ2-3	-	TRBV9	CASSVDSSTDTQYF	TGTGCCAGCAGCGTAGACAGTAGCACAGATACGCAGTATTTT
TRBD1	14	TRBJ2-5	-	TRBV2	CANGGTGHQETQYF	TGTGCCAACGGCGGGACAGGGCACCAAGAGACCCAGTACTTC
-	14	TRBJ1-1	-	TRBV5-1	CASSIPGQNTEAFF	TGCGCCAGCAGCATACCGGGACAGAACACTGAAGCTTTCTTT
-	14	TRBJ1-3	-	TRBV7-6	CASSLGATGNTIYF	TGTGCCAGCAGCTTAGGGGCGACTGGAAACACCATATATTTT
-	13	TRBJ2-7	-	TRBV7-9	CASSFAGWDEQYF	TGTGCCAGCAGCTTCGCGGGCTGGGACGAGCAGTACTTC
TRBD2	14	TRBJ2-7	-	TRBV6-5	CASSFGTSGYEQYF	TGTGCCAGCAGTTTCGGGACTAGTGGGTACGAGCAGTACTTC
-	13	TRBJ2-7	-	TRBV5-6	CASSLYGNYEQYF	TGTGCCAGCAGCTTGTACGGGAACTACGAGCAGTACTTC
TRBD2	18	TRBJ2-1	few	TRBV7-9	CASSSAPIAAGGHNEQFF	TGTGCCAGCAGCTCGGCCCCGATTGCAGCGGGGGGGCACAATGAGCAGTTCTTC
TRBD2	16	TRBJ2-3	-	TRBV5-1	CASSLPSGASTDTQYF	TGCGCCAGCAGCTTACCTAGCGGGGCGAGCACAGATACGCAGTATTTT
-	15	TRBJ2-1	-	TRBV13	CASSLAGSSYNEQFF	TGTGCCAGCAGCTTAGCGGGGAGTTCCTACAATGAGCAGTTCTTC
TRBD2	16	TRBJ2-2	once	TRBV10-3	CAIQMGTSGNIGELFF	TGTGCCATCCAGATGGGGACTAGCGGGAACATCGGGGAGCTGTTTTTT
TRBD2	15	TRBJ2-1	many	TRBV7-9	CASSQGTSRNNEQFF	TGTGCCAGCAGCCAGGGGACTAGCAGGAACAATGAGCAGTTCTTC
-	14	TRBJ2-1	-	TRBV19	CASSNRDSNNEQFF	TGTGCCAGTAGTAACCGGGACTCAAACAATGAGCAGTTCTTC
TRBD2	15	TRBJ2-1	-	TRBV19	CASSIKRGDYNEQFF	TGTGCCAGTAGTATCAAGCGGGGGGACTACAATGAGCAGTTCTTC
TRBD2	17	TRBJ2-5	-	TRBV7-7	CASSLVSGLAGQETQYF	TGTGCTAGCAGCTTAGTATCGGGACTAGCGGGCCAAGAGACCCAGTACTTC
-	13	TRBJ1-5	-	TRBV5-5	CASSLLMNQPQHF	TGTGCCAGCAGCCTCCTTATGAATCAGCCCCAGCATTTT
TRBD1	13	TRBJ1-1	-	TRBV6-6	CAVRQGINTEAFF	TGTGCCGTCCGACAGGGGATCAACACTGAAGCTTTCTTT
-	14	TRBJ1-6	-	TRBV10-3	CAISDGQILSPLHF	TGTGCCATCAGTGATGGACAAATTCTCTCACCCCTCCACTTT
-	13	TRBJ1-2	-	TRBV6-6	CASSYGPGEGYTF	TGTGCCAGCAGTTACGGGCCAGGGGAGGGCTACACCTTC
-	14	TRBJ2-7	-	TRBV6-1	CASSEGGDSYEQYF	TGTGCCAGCAGTGAAGGCGGGGACTCCTACGAGCAGTACTTC